This note documents a single T cell receptor (beta chain) sequence. Sample-barcoded 5' priming and a J-beta primer mix drove a second PCR of roughly 6 to 12 cycles. TCRdb re-analysed the 5' RACE reads in MiXCR, keeping a single row per CDR3 protein. The sample records more than 650,000 distinct CDR3 sequences, 20% to 25% being singletons. The sample belongs to a study of blood T cells in healthy people across ages. The CDR3 spans 15 residues. The V segment lost 4 bases and the J segment 4 bases; nucleotides outside the gene matches: 4. Germline CDR1 and CDR2: DFQATT and SNEGSKA (reference sequence). Sequencing was done on a sample of blood. The chain combines TRBV20-1 with TRBJ2-1; 13 bases align to TRBD2. This TCR was recovered from a man aged 65-85 years in good health. The CDR3 sequence: CSAKVGLAGYNEQFF. The DNA of the CDR3 is TGCAGTGCTAAAGTGGGACTAGCGGGATACAATGAGCAGTTCTTC.